Below are 5 T cell receptor beta chains sequenced from a single sample in a study of neoadjuvant anti-PD-1 for oral cavity cancer. Profiling relied on immunoSEQ multiplex PCR, and the TCRdb table lists in-frame clones only, not all of them. The data contain under 85,000 clones, around 80% of them seen just once; the ten biggest clones take up 2.5% to 4%. The starting material was PBMCs, obtained before nivolumab (anti-PD-1) treatment. The receptors were sampled from a person aged 40 to 85 with oral cavity squamous cell carcinoma.

This rearrangement joins TRBV10-2 to TRBJ2-5; D gene uncertain. Germline values: CDR1 WSHSY, CDR2 SAAADI. V was pared by 5 bases and J by 4 bases, with 8 bases between. The CDR3 extends over 12 amino acids. The CDR3 nucleotides read TGCGCCAGCAGTCCTCTCAGAGAGACCCAGTACTTC. Its translation: CASSPLRETQYF.

V gene TRBV7-8 combines with J gene TRBJ1-5; 9 bases map to TRBD1. The CDR3 sequence is 16 residues long. J lost 1 base, V lost 5 bases, and 6 bases had no gene match. Germline loops: CDR1 SGHVS, CDR2 FQNEAQ. CDR3 region: CASSPQDRGSNQPQHF. DNA of the CDR3: TGTGCCAGCAGCCCTCAGGACAGGGGAAGCAATCAGCCCCAGCATTTT.

The chain has TRBV6-5 and TRBJ2-1; D uncertain. The CDR3 covers 16 residues. Per the germline V gene, CDR1 is MNHEY and CDR2 is SVGAGI. V was cut by 3 bases and J by 0 bases, with 12 bases left in between. CDR3 region: CASSYSGSFSYNEQFF. The CDR3 bases are TGTGCCAGCAGTTATTCCGGCTCCTTCTCCTACAATGAGCAGTTCTTC.

The genes are TRBV6-5 and TRBJ2-1, with 7 bases aligning to TRBD2. This CDR3 has 14 residues. The ends lost 8 bases at V and 0 bases at J; junction bases unmatched: 4. Germline V lookup: CDR1 MNHEY, CDR2 SVGAGI. CDR3 DNA sequence: TGTGCCAGCCGGGACTATAGCTCCTACAATGAGCAGTTCTTC. As protein: CASRDYSSYNEQFF.

The gene calls are TRBV11-2 and TRBJ1-2; D uncertain. V lost 0 bases and J lost 2, with 7 bases in between. Germline CDR1 and CDR2: SGHAT and FQNNGV. The CDR3 length is 14 residues. The CDR3 DNA reads TGTGCCAGCAGCTTAGAGGGCAGCAACTATGGCTACACCTTC. It translates to CASSLEGSNYGYTF. Complete variable domain (other parts from reference TRBV11-2 and TRBJ1-2): EAGVAQSPRYKIIEKRQSVAFWCNPISGHATLYWYQQILGQGPKLLIQFQNNGVVDDSQLPKDRFSAERLKGVDSTLKIQPAKLEDSAVYLCASSLEGSNYGYTFGSGTRLTVV.